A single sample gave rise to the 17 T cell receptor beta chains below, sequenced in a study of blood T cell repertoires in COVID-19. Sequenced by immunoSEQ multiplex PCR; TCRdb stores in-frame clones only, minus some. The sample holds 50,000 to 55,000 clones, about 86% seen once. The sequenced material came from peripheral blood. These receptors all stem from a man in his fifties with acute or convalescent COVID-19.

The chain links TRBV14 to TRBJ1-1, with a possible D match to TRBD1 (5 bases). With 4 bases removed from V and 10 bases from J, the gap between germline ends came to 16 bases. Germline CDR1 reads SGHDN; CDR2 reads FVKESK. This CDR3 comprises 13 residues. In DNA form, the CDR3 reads TGTGCCAGCAGCCCGTATGGGGCGCGGGGAGCTTTCTTT. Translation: CASSPYGARGAFF.

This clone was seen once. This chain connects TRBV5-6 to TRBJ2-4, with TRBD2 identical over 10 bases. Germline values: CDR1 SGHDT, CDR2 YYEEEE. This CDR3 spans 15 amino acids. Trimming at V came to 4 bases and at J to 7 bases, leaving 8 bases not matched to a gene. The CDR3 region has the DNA TGTGCCAGCAGCCAAGTTAGCGGGGGGCTTAACATTCAGTACTTC. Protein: CASSQVSGGLNIQYF.

CDR3 in DNA: TGTGCCAGCAGCGGGGGACTAGCGGGTGCGGGCTGGGATACGCAGTATTTT. It encodes CASSGGLAGAGWDTQYF. This chain joins TRBV5-4 and TRBJ2-3; 12 positions match TRBD2. This CDR3 contains 17 residues. J lost 6 bases, V lost 4 bases, and 12 bases had no gene match. CDR1 is SGHNT, CDR2 YYREEE, per germline (reference sequence).

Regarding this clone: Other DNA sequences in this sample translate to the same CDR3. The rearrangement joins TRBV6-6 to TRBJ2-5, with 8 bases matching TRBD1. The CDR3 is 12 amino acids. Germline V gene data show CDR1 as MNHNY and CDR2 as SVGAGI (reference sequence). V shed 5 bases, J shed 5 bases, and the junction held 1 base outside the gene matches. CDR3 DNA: TGTGCCAGCAGTCGGGACAGGGAGACCCAGTACTTC. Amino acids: CASSRDRETQYF.

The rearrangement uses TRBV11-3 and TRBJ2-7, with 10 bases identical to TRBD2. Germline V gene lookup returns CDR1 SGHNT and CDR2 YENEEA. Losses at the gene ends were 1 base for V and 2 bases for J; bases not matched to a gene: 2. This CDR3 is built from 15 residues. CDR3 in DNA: TGTGCCAGCAGCTTAGCCAGCGGGGGGGCCTACGAGCAGTACTTC. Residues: CASSLASGGAYEQYF.

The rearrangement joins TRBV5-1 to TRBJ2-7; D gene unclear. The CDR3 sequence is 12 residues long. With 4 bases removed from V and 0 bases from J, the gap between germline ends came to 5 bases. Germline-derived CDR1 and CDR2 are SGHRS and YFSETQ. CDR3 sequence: CASSAASYEQYF. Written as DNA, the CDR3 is TGCGCCAGCAGCGCGGCCTCCTACGAGCAGTACTTC.

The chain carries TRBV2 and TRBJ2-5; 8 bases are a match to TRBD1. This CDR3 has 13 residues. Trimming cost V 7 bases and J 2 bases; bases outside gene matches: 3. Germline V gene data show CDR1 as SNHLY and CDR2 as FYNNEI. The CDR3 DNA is TGTGCCAGCACCCGGACAGGGCAAGAGACCCAGTACTTC. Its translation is CASTRTGQETQYF.

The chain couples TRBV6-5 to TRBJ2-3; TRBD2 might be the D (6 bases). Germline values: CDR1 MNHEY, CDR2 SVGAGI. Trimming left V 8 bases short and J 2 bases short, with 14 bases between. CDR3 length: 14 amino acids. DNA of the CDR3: TGTGCCAGCCATCCGGGGAGGACCACAGATACGCAGTATTTT. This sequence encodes CASHPGRTTDTQYF.

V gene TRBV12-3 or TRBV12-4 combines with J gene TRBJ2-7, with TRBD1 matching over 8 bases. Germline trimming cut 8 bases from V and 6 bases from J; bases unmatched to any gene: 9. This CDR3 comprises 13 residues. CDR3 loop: CASAGQVIPEQYF. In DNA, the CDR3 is TGTGCCAGCGCGGGACAGGTGATCCCCGAGCAGTACTTC.

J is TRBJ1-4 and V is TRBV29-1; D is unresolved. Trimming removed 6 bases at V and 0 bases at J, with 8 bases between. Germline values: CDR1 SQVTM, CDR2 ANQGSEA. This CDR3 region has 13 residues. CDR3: CSVTGATNEKLFF. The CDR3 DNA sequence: TGCAGCGTGACCGGAGCAACTAATGAAAAACTGTTTTTT. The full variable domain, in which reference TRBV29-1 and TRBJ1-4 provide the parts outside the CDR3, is SAVISQKPSRDICQRGTSLTIQCQVDSQVTMMFWYRQQPGQSLTLIATANQGSEATYESGFVIDKFPISRPNLTFSTLTVSNMSPEDSSIYLCSVTGATNEKLFFGSGTQLSVL.

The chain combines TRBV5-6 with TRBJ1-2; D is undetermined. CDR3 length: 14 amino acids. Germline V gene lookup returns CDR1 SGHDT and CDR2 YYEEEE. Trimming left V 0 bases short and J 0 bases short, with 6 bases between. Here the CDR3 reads CASSLGGTNYGYTF. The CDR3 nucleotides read TGTGCCAGCAGCTTGGGCGGGACTAACTATGGCTACACCTTC.

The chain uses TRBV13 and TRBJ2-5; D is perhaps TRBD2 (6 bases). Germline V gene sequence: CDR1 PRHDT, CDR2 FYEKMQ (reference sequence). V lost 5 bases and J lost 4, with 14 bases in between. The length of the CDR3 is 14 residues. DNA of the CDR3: TGTGCCAGCAGCCCTCGAGGAGGGGCAGAGACCCAGTACTTC. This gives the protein CASSPRGGAETQYF.

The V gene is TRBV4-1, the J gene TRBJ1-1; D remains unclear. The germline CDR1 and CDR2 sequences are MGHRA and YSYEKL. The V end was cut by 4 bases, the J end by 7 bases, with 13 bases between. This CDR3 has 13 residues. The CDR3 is CASSLPLENEAFF. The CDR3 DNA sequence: TGCGCCAGCAGCCTCCCCCTGGAGAATGAAGCTTTCTTT.

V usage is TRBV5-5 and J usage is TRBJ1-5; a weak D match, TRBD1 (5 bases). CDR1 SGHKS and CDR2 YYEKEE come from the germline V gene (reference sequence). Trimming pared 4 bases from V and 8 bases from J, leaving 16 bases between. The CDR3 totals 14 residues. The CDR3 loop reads CASSPRQSLEPQHF. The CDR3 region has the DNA TGTGCCAGCAGCCCCCGACAGTCTCTGGAGCCCCAGCATTTT.

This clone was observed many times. The CDR3 loop is CASSASTDTQYF. The CDR3 DNA reads TGTGCCAGCAGCGCTAGCACAGATACGCAGTATTTT. The chain carries TRBV9 and TRBJ2-3; no reliable D call. Looked up from germline, CDR1 is SGDLS and CDR2 is YYNGEE. V lost 3 bases to trimming and J lost 0 bases, with 2 bases between them. The CDR3 has 12 amino acids.

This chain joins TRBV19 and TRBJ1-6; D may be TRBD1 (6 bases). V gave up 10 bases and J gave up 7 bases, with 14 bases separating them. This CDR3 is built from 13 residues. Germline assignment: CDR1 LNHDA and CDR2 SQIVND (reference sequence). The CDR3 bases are TGTGCCACAGTAGGACAGCCGAATTCACCCCTCCACTTT. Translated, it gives CATVGQPNSPLHF.

CDR3 nucleotides: TGTGCCAGCAGACAGGTGAACACTGAAGCTTTCTTT. It yields the protein CASRQVNTEAFF. The chain recombines TRBV11-2 with TRBJ1-1, with a tentative D call TRBD1 (5 bases). This CDR3 contains 12 residues. Looked up from germline, CDR1 is SGHAT and CDR2 is FQNNGV. Trimming stripped 6 bases from V and 0 bases from J, with 5 bases between.